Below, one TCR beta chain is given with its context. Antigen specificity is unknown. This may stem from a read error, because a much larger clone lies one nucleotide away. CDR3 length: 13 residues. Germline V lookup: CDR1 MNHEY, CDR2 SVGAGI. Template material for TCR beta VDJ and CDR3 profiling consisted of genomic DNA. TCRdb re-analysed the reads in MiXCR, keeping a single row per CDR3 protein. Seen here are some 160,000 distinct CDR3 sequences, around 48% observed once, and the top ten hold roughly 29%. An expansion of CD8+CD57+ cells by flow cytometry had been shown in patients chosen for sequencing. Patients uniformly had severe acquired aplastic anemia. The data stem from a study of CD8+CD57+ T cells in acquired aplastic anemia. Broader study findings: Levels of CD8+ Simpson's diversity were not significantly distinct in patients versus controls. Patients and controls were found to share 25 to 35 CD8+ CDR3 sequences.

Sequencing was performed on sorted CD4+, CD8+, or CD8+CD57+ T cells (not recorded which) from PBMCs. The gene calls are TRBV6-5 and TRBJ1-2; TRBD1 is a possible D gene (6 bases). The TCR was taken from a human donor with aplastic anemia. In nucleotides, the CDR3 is TGTGCCAGCATTTACAAGGGGCAGGGGGGCTACACCTTC. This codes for CASIYKGQGGYTF.